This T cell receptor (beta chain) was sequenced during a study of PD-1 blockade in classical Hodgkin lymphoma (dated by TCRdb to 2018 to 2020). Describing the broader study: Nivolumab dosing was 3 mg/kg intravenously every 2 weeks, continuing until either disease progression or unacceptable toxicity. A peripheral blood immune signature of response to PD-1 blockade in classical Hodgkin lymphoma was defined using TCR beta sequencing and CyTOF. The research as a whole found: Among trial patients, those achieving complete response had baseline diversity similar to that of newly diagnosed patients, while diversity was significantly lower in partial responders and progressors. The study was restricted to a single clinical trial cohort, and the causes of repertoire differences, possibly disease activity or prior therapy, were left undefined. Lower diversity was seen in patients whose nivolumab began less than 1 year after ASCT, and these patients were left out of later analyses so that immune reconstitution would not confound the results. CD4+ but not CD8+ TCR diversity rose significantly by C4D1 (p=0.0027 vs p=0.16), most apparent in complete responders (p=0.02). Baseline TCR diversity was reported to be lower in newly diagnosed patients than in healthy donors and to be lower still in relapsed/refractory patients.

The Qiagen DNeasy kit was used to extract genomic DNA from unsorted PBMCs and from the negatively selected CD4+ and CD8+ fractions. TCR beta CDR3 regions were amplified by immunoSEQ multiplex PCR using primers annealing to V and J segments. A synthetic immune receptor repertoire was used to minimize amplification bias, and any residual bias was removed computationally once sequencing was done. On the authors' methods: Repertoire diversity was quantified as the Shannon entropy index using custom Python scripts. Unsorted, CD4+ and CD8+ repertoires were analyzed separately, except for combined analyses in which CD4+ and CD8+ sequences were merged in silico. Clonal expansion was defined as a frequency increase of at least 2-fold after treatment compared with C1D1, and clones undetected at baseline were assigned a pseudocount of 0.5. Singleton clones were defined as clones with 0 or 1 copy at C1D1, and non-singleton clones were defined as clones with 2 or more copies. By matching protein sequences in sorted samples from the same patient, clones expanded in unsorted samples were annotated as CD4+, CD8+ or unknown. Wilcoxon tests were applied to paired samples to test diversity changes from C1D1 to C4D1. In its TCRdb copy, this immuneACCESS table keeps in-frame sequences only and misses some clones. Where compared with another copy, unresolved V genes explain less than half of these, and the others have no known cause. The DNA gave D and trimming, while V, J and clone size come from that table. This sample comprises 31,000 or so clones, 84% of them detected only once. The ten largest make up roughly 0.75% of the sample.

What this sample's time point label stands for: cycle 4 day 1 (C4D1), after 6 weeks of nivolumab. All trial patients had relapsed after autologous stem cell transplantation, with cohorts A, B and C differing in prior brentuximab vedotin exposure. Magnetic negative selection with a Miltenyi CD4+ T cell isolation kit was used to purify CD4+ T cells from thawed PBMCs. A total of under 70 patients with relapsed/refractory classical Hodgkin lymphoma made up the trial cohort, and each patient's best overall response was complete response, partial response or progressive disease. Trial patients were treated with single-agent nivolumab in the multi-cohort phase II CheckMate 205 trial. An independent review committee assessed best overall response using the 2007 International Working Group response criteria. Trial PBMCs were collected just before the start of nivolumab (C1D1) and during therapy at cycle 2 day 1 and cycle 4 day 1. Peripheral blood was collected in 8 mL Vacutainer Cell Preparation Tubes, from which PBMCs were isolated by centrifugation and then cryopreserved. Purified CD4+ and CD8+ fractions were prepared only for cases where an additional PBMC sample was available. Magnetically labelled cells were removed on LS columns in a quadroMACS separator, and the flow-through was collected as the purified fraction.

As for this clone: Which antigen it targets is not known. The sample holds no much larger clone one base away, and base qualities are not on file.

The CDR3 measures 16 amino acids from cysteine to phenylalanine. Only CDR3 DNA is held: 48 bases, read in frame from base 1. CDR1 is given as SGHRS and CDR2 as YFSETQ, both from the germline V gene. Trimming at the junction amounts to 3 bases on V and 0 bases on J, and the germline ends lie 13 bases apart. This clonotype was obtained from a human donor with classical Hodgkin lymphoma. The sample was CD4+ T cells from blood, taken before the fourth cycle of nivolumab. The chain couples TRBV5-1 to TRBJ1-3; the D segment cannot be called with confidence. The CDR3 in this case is CASSSLQRSSGNTIYF. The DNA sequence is TGCGCCAGCAGCTCCCTACAGAGGAGCTCTGGAAACACCATATATTTT.